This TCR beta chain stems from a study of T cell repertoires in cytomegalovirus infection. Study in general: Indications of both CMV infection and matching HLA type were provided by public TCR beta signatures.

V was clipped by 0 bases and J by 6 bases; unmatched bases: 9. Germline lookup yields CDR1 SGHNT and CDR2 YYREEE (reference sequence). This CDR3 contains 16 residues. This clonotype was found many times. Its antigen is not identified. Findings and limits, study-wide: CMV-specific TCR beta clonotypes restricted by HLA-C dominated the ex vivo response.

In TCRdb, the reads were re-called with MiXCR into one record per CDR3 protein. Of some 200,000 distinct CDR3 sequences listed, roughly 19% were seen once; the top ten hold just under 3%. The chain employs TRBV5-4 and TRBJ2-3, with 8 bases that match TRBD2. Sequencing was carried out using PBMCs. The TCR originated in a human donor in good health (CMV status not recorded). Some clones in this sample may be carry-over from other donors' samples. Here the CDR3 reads CASSLDLAGLRDTQYF. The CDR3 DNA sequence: TGTGCCAGCAGCTTGGATCTAGCGGGCCTACGGGATACGCAGTATTTT. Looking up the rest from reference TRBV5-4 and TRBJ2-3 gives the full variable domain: ETGVTQSPTHLIKTRGQQVTLRCSSQSGHNTVSWYQQALGQGPQFIFQYYREEENGRGNFPPRFSGLQFPNYSSELNVNALELDDSALYLCASSLDLAGLRDTQYFGPGTRLTVL.